The next 18 T cell receptor beta chains were all read from a single sample in a study of human CD8 memory T cell subsets. UMI-labeled 5' RACE was used, and it produced the TCR beta libraries. After re-calling the 5' RACE reads, TCRdb lists one entry per CDR3 protein, DNA absent. Here the sample table reports about 11,000 distinct CDR3 sequences. Sequencing was carried out using CD8+ stem-like memory T cells (TSCM and TCM) sorted from PBMCs. The subset is: stem-like memory CD8 T cells (TSTEM), CCR7+ PD-1- TIGIT-. The receptors shown here come from a human donor in good health.

The chain carries TRBV3-1 and TRBJ2-1; TCRdb's D call, TRBD2, is unchecked because there is no DNA. CDR1 and CDR2 (germline): LGHDT, YNNKEL (reference sequence). The CDR3 is 16 amino acids. The CDR3 reads CASSQEWASSYNEQFF.

The CDR3 loop is CASSFLGGGTGELFF. The chain joins TRBV5-1 to TRBJ2-2; lacking DNA, the TRBD2 call made by TCRdb goes unchecked. The CDR3 consists of 15 residues. Germline V gene lookup returns CDR1 SGHRS and CDR2 YFSETQ.

The rearrangement uses TRBV20-1 and TRBJ2-7; as DNA is missing, the TRBD1 call by TCRdb cannot be tested. The CDR3 runs 13 residues. Germline-derived CDR1 and CDR2 are DFQATT and SNEGSKA (reference sequence). The CDR3 loop reads CSAQGQGGYEQYF.

The chain is built from TRBV28 and TRBJ1-5. Per the germline V gene, CDR1 is MDHEN and CDR2 is SYDVKM. CDR3 length equals 14 residues. The CDR3 sequence: CASSFSGSNQPQHF.

This sequence joins TRBV9 and TRBJ2-6. Germline values: CDR1 SGDLS, CDR2 YYNGEE. The CDR3 has 15 residues. The CDR3 is CASSVQSSGANVLTF.

This clonotype is medium-sized by frequency. The genes are TRBV7-9 and TRBJ2-3; lacking DNA, the TRBD1 call made by TCRdb goes unchecked. Looked up from germline, CDR1 is SEHNR and CDR2 is FQNEAQ (reference sequence). This CDR3 is built from 15 residues. The CDR3 is CASSPRDRHTDTQYF.

V and J are TRBV6-2 or TRBV6-3 and TRBJ2-3. Germline V gene sequence: CDR1 MNHEY, CDR2 SVGEGT. The CDR3 runs to 19 residues. CDR3 protein: CASSYYPGGRQTSTDTQYF.

V usage is TRBV23-1 and J usage is TRBJ2-7; no DNA is available, so the TRBD1 call from TCRdb remains unchecked. TRBV23-1 is labeled an ORF, and its function is uncertain. The CDR3 is 16 amino acids. CDR3 protein: CASSPFRTGGSYEQYF.

The chain uses TRBV27 and TRBJ1-1; the D call of TRBD1 rests on TCRdb alone, since no DNA is present to check it. CDR1 MNHEY and CDR2 SMNVEV come from the germline V gene (reference sequence). The CDR3 extends over 14 amino acids. The CDR3 sequence is CASSFIEGRAEAFF.

This CDR3 is CSVEDRAEEKLFF. The genes are TRBV29-1 and TRBJ1-4. This CDR3 region has 13 residues. Germline CDR1 and CDR2: SQVTM and ANQGSEA.

The chain is built from TRBV23-1 and TRBJ1-5; there is no DNA to check the TCRdb D call of TRBD1. TRBV23-1 is sorted into the ORF group, with uncertain function. The CDR3 is 15 amino acids. The CDR3 here is CASSQFIPGYQPQHF.

This sequence joins TRBV20-1 and TRBJ1-1; TCRdb calls TRBD1, which cannot be checked without DNA. This CDR3 is 15 amino acids long. Germline-derived CDR1 and CDR2 are DFQATT and SNEGSKA (reference sequence). The CDR3 is CSARDLGGGRTEAFF.

The rearrangement links TRBV28 to TRBJ1-2. This CDR3 contains 15 residues. Germline lookup yields CDR1 MDHEN and CDR2 SYDVKM. CDR3 sequence: CASSPIVPLPHGYTF.

V is TRBV5-5 and J is TRBJ1-5; the D call of TRBD1 rests on TCRdb alone, since no DNA is present to check it. There are 17 residues in the CDR3. CDR1 SGHKS and CDR2 YYEKEE come from the germline V gene (reference sequence). CDR3 loop: CASSQYRGHLEDQPQHF.

V is TRBV27 and J is TRBJ2-7; TCRdb's D call, TRBD1, is unchecked because there is no DNA. CDR3 size: 15 residues. Germline V gives CDR1 MNHEY, CDR2 SMNVEV (reference sequence). CDR3 sequence reads: CASSLGTGVGYEQYF.

The chain recombines TRBV9 with TRBJ2-3. Germline CDR1 is SGDLS and CDR2 is YYNGEE. This CDR3 contains 15 residues. The CDR3 sequence: CASSVMPRPTDTQYF.

The chain combines TRBV20-1 with TRBJ1-4. CDR1 DFQATT and CDR2 SNEGSKA come from the germline V gene (reference sequence). The CDR3 is 13 residues long. CDR3 residues: CSAQQATNEKLFF.

The J gene is TRBJ2-2, the V gene TRBV7-9; the D call from TCRdb, TRBD2, cannot be confirmed without DNA. CDR3 length: 16 amino acids. Germline values: CDR1 SEHNR, CDR2 FQNEAQ (reference sequence). The CDR3 reads CASSELAGDNTGELFF.